The present entry profiles one TCR beta chain with its context. As yet, its antigen is unknown. At the DNA level, this CDR3 is encoded by other sequences in the same sample as well. Primers for the PCR totalled 60 Vbeta and 13 Jbeta. Profiling relied on immunoSEQ multiplex PCR, and the TCRdb table lists in-frame clones only, not all of them. The sample gives more than 75,000 clones, roughly 83% of which show up once; roughly 15% is in the top ten. The data derive from a study of cytomegalovirus exposure and HLA in healthy donors. Points from the study as a whole: Usually a TCR sequence was rare, but some public TCRs were found in many donors.

This TCR was recovered from a woman aged 40 to 50 in good health and CMV-seropositive. Sequenced material: PBMCs.

The CDR3 sequence: CASSPGQGREQYF. The CDR3 coding sequence is TGTGCCAGCTCACCAGGGCAGGGTCGGGAGCAGTACTTC. The chain couples TRBV18 to TRBJ2-7; D is perhaps TRBD1 (5 bases). Germline V gene data show CDR1 as KGHSH and CDR2 as LQKENI. This CDR3 spans 13 amino acids. The V gene lost 2 bases and the J gene lost 7 bases, with 12 bases spanning the gap.